A selection of T cell receptor beta chains follows, all from one sample in a study of cytomegalovirus exposure and HLA in healthy donors. TCRdb keeps only in-frame clones here, not all; method: immunoSEQ multiplex PCR. The data contain roughly 100,000 clones, more than 65% of them singletons. The sample was PBMCs. These receptors originate from a man in his forties in good health and CMV-seropositive. CDR3s include the opening cysteine and the closing phenylalanine or tryptophan. The D gene is left open where the match is weak. Clone size appears in some rows only: once, few, many, or a class for an expanded clone.

D gene	clone size	V gene	J gene	CDR3 protein	CDR3 DNA
NA	NA	TRBV19	TRBJ2-2	CASSIAVRHHTGELFF	TGTGCCAGTAGTATAGCGGTTAGACACCACACCGGGGAGCTGTTTTTT
TRBD2	once	TRBV27	TRBJ2-3	CASSWGLAGDTQYF	TGTGCCAGCAGTTGGGGACTAGCGGGAGATACGCAGTATTTT
NA	NA	TRBV9	TRBJ2-7	CASSPSPRGSKYEQYF	TGTGCCAGCAGCCCCAGTCCCCGAGGGAGTAAGTACGAGCAGTACTTC
TRBD2	NA	TRBV5-4	TRBJ2-3	CASTFQSGTRVTDTQYF	TGTGCCAGCACCTTTCAGTCCGGGACTAGGGTCACAGATACGCAGTATTTT
TRBD2	NA	TRBV30	TRBJ2-5	CAWSGGMSGGLQETQYF	TGTGCCTGGAGTGGGGGGATGAGCGGGGGGTTACAAGAGACCCAGTACTTC
TRBD2	NA	TRBV27	TRBJ2-3	CASSLMTSGNMNTQYF	TGTGCCAGCAGCTTAATGACTAGCGGAAATATGAATACGCAGTATTTT
NA	NA	TRBV29-1	TRBJ2-1	CSVTGVQGNEQFF	TGCAGCGTTACGGGGGTTCAGGGCAATGAGCAGTTCTTC
NA	NA	TRBV7-2	TRBJ2-4	CASSPEGGYIQYF	TGTGCCAGCAGCCCCGAGGGGGGGTACATTCAGTACTTC
NA	NA	TRBV7-3	TRBJ2-1	CASKRLTGTLLFF	TGTGCCAGCAAACGCCTCACCGGGACACTCCTTTTCTTC
NA	NA	TRBV28	TRBJ2-2	CASSIIGANTGELFF	TGTGCCAGCAGCATTATCGGGGCGAACACCGGGGAGCTGTTTTTT
TRBD2	NA	TRBV7-9	TRBJ2-3	CASSLGGGSASTDTQYF	TGTGCCAGCAGCTTGGGCGGGGGTTCCGCTAGCACAGATACGCAGTATTTT
TRBD2	NA	TRBV27	TRBJ2-5	CASSYTAGETQYF	TGTGCCAGCAGTTACACAGCGGGGGAGACCCAGTACTTC
TRBD1	NA	TRBV6-5	TRBJ1-2	CASRLLGQGSVGYTF	TGTGCCAGCAGGCTCCTAGGACAGGGGTCCGTTGGCTACACCTTC
NA	NA	TRBV5-5	TRBJ1-2	CASSLQPNYGYTF	TGTGCCAGCAGCTTACAGCCTAACTATGGCTACACCTTC
TRBD1	NA	TRBV4-3	TRBJ2-4	CASSQETGTGGKGAAKNSQYF	TGCGCCAGCAGCCAAGAGACCGGGACAGGGGGCAAAGGGGCAGCCAAAAACAGTCAGTACTTC
NA	NA	TRBV30	TRBJ2-7	CAWSVLGARGSYEQYF	TGTGCCTGGAGTGTACTGGGAGCCAGGGGTTCCTACGAGCAGTACTTC
TRBD1	NA	TRBV10-3	TRBJ1-3	CAISVGTAGNTIYF	TGTGCCATCAGCGTTGGGACAGCTGGAAACACCATATATTTT
TRBD1	NA	TRBV2	TRBJ2-1	CASSDPGQKLNEQFF	TGTGCCAGCAGCGACCCGGGACAGAAACTCAATGAGCAGTTCTTC
NA	NA	TRBV30	TRBJ1-4	CAWNPGASNEKLFF	TGTGCCTGGAACCCAGGGGCGTCTAATGAAAAACTGTTTTTT
TRBD2	few	TRBV5-4	TRBJ2-7	CASSREAGDEQYF	TGTGCCAGCAGCCGAGAAGCGGGGGATGAGCAGTACTTC
NA	NA	TRBV6-4	TRBJ2-2	CASSDGLGNTGELFF	TGTGCCAGCAGTGACGGCCTAGGGAACACCGGGGAGCTGTTTTTT
TRBD1	once	TRBV9	TRBJ2-5	CASSGGDRLNFQETQYF	TGTGCCAGCAGCGGGGGGGACAGGCTCAACTTTCAAGAGACCCAGTACTTC